This T cell receptor (beta chain) was found in a study of T cell changes during pregnancy in multiple sclerosis. Germline CDR1 is SGHTA and CDR2 is FQGNSA. Unmatched junction bases numbered 8, after V lost 5 bases and J lost 3 bases. The CDR3 length is 15 residues. Sequencing was performed with immunoSEQ multiplex PCR; in TCRdb, only in-frame clones are kept and a portion is missing. The sample lists approximately 79,000 clones, 90% to 95% occurring once. The specimen comprised peripheral blood, sampled in the second trimester of pregnancy. This rearrangement joins TRBV7-2 to TRBJ2-7, with 9 bases matching TRBD1. The clonotype was recovered from a female donor in good health, enrolled as a control in a pregnancy study. CDR3 bases: TGTGCCAGCAGCCTAACCGGGACAGGGATCTACGAGCAGTACTTC. Its protein product is CASSLTGTGIYEQYF.